This TCR beta chain is drawn from a study of T cells in Graves' hyperthyroidism and ophthalmopathy. Study information: Blood was drawn when the patient was first diagnosed and still untreated.

Study-wide results and limits: In the blood, most expanded thyroid clonotypes above 0.001 appeared as well.

Clinical symptoms, serum thyroxine and TRAb, thyroid ultrasound and orbital computed tomography together formed the diagnostic basis. This clonotype was counted ten times or more. Its target is unknown. Trimming pared 1 base from V and 1 base from J, leaving 9 bases between. The CDR3 is made up of 15 amino acids. Per the germline V gene, CDR1 is MDHEN and CDR2 is SYDVKM. Amplification of TCR beta CDR3 regions was performed using RNA transcripts as template. An initial round of RT-PCR targeting the TCR CDR3 relied on the HTBI primer set. TCRdb reanalysed the multiplex PCR reads using MiXCR and keeps one entry per CDR3 protein. The sample consists of 250,000 to 350,000 distinct CDR3 sequences, 22% of them appearing once.

This clonotype was obtained from a young man with Graves' ophthalmopathy. The sample consisted of blood. The chain couples TRBV28 to TRBJ2-3; TRBD1 is a possible D gene (5 bases). The CDR3 here is CASSLSSTGTDTQYF. The CDR3, as DNA: TGTGCCAGCAGTTTATCGTCGACAGGCACAGATACGCAGTATTTT.